This T cell receptor beta chain was obtained from a study of blood T cell repertoires in COVID-19. While infection was still active, Seattle patients were enrolled and then followed longitudinally. Original processing notes: Amplification of reference gene primers was used by the study to estimate nucleated cell counts. Clones were sequenced by immunoSEQ multiplex PCR, and TCRdb holds only the in-frame ones, with some missing. The V and J calls and clone size come from that table; D and trimming were worked out from the DNA. The sample yields around 150,000 clones, approximately 93% seen once. The CDR3 length is 13 residues. With V trimmed by 5 bases and J by 1 base, 1 base remained unmatched. The V gene's germline CDR1 is MNHEY and CDR2 SVGAGI.

The sequenced sample consisted of peripheral blood. The rearrangement links TRBV6-5 to TRBJ1-2; 7 bases map to TRBD1. The sequence was obtained from a woman in her fifties or sixties with COVID-19, enrolled during active disease. The CDR3 DNA is TGTGCCAGCAGTCGACAGGGTAACTATGGCTACACCTTC. This gives the protein CASSRQGNYGYTF.